These 26 T cell receptor beta chains share one sample of origin, sequenced in a study of T-cell reconstitution after alpha-beta-depleted transplantation in children. Library preparation (for TCRbeta) was performed with unique molecular identifiers. A single record per CDR3 protein comes from TCRdb applying MiXCR to the PCR reads. This table holds approximately 190,000 distinct CDR3 sequences, roughly 6% found once. The sequences come from PBMCs, collected before TCRalphabeta/CD19-depleted stem cell transplant. These receptor sequences come from a girl less than two years old with combined immunodeficiency, due to receive a stem cell transplant.

This clonotype was counted at least ten times. The chain has TRBV5-1 and TRBJ2-1; D may be TRBD1 or TRBD2 (5 bases each). CDR3 size: 16 residues. CDR1 is SGHRS, CDR2 YFSETQ, per germline. The V end lost 0 bases, the J end lost 13 bases, and 23 bases lay between the germline ends. CDR3 amino acids: CASSLAPDPPRGLQFF. DNA for the CDR3: TGCGCCAGCAGCTTGGCCCCGGACCCTCCCCGGGGCCTCCAGTTCTTC.

This clonotype was observed many times. The chain links TRBV27 to TRBJ2-7; tentatively, D is TRBD1 (6 bases). Germline V lookup: CDR1 MNHEY, CDR2 SMNVEV (reference sequence). This CDR3 is 14 amino acids long. Trimming removed 3 bases at V and 3 bases at J, with 12 bases between. CDR3 DNA: TGTGCCAGCAGTTTCACCGGGACACTCTACGAGCAGTACTTC. Its translation: CASSFTGTLYEQYF.

This clonotype was counted at least ten times. The chain is built from TRBV20-1 and TRBJ1-2; no firm D call. Trimming stripped 1 base from V and 2 bases from J, with 8 bases between. CDR3 size: 13 residues. Germline V gives CDR1 DFQATT, CDR2 SNEGSKA (reference sequence). CDR3 sequence: CSARGGVNYGYTF. DNA of the CDR3: TGCAGTGCTAGAGGTGGCGTGAACTATGGCTACACCTTC.

The chain recombines TRBV18 with TRBJ2-5; a possible D gene is TRBD1 (5 bases). V was clipped by 0 bases and J by 3 bases, with 8 bases between them. CDR3 length equals 14 residues. Germline CDR1 and CDR2: KGHSH and LQKENI. CDR3 sequence reads: CASSPPLGEETQYF. CDR3 DNA sequence: TGTGCCAGCTCACCACCCCTAGGGGAAGAGACCCAGTACTTC.

Worth noting for this clonotype: It may be a read error: a sequence one base away is much more abundant. This chain joins TRBV6-2 or TRBV6-3 and TRBJ1-5, with a possible D match to TRBD1 (5 bases). Germline-derived CDR1 and CDR2 are MNHEY and SVGEGT. The length of the CDR3 is 18 residues. The CDR3 here is CAGSFDSTQGFSNQPQHF. As DNA, the CDR3 is TGTGCCGGCAGTTTTGATTCGACTCAGGGTTTTAGCAATCAGCCCCAGCATTTT.

This clonotype appeared many times. This sequence joins TRBV6-2 or TRBV6-3 and TRBJ1-2, with a tentative D call TRBD1 (5 bases). The CDR3 is 13 residues long. Trimming removed 5 bases from V and 7 bases from J, with 14 bases in between. Germline V gives CDR1 MNHEY, CDR2 SVGEGT. The CDR3 here is CASSGHLRGGYTF. CDR3 coding DNA: TGTGCCAGCAGTGGACACTTGAGGGGTGGCTACACCTTC.

J is TRBJ2-1 and V is TRBV4-3; D possibly corresponds to TRBD2 (5 bases). In germline, CDR1 is LGHNA, CDR2 YSLEER. This CDR3 is built from 17 residues. The V end lost 0 bases, the J end lost 3 bases, and 15 bases lay between the germline ends. CDR3: CASSQDESGVLYNEQFF. DNA for the CDR3: TGCGCCAGCAGCCAAGACGAAAGCGGTGTCCTCTACAATGAGCAGTTCTTC.

Many counts were recorded for this clonotype. The rearrangement uses TRBV6-2 or TRBV6-3 and TRBJ2-5; 15 bases are shared with TRBD2. V lost 8 bases to trimming and J lost 4 bases; unmatched junction nucleotides: 5. CDR1 is MNHEY and CDR2 is SVGEGT in the germline V gene. This CDR3 is built from 15 residues. CDR3 residues: CASGTSGRTVETQYF. The CDR3 nucleotides read TGTGCCAGCGGGACTAGCGGGAGGACTGTAGAGACCCAGTACTTC.

At least ten counts were recorded for this clonotype. V gene TRBV6-2 or TRBV6-3 combines with J gene TRBJ2-1; D gene uncertain. The CDR3 contains 16 residues. Between the trimmed V and J ends, which lost 5 bases and 3 bases, there was a span of 17 bases. CDR1 MNHEY and CDR2 SVGEGT come from the germline V gene. The CDR3 loop reads CASSESTATNYNEQFF. CDR3 DNA: TGTGCCAGCAGTGAATCGACGGCCACTAACTACAATGAGCAGTTCTTC.

This clonotype came up many times. The chain carries TRBV7-2 and TRBJ2-4, with TRBD2 matching over 11 bases. After removal of 5 bases from V and 5 bases from J, the junction contained 8 bases not matched to a gene. This CDR3 spans 16 amino acids. Germline V gene data show CDR1 as SGHTA and CDR2 as FQGNSA. CDR3 sequence (DNA): TGTGCCAGCAGCCTAGGAACGGGACTAGCGGAAAACATTCAGTACTTC. This encodes CASSLGTGLAENIQYF.

The chain joins TRBV4-3 to TRBJ2-7, with 7 bases matching TRBD1. The CDR3 is 16 amino acids. Germline CDR1 reads LGHNA; CDR2 reads YSLEER. The V segment lost 1 base and the J segment 5 bases; nucleotides outside the gene matches: 11. The CDR3 region is CASSQATFTGAHEQYF. The CDR3 DNA follows: TGCGCCAGCAGCCAAGCCACCTTCACAGGGGCCCACGAGCAGTACTTC.

Ten or more counts support this clonotype. V usage is TRBV7-2 and J usage is TRBJ2-7; TRBD2 matches at 11 bases. V gave up 7 bases and J gave up 4 bases; unmatched junction bases: 9. Germline loops: CDR1 SGHTA, CDR2 FQGNSA. The CDR3 has 15 residues. The CDR3 loop is CASTYFGTSGYEQYF. The CDR3 DNA reads as TGTGCCAGCACCTATTTCGGGACTAGCGGATACGAGCAGTACTTC.

In this sample, this clonotype turned up many times. The chain has TRBV20-1 and TRBJ2-5; D is unclear. Germline V lookup: CDR1 DFQATT, CDR2 SNEGSKA (reference sequence). The CDR3 runs 12 residues. Trimming took off 3 bases at V and 4 bases at J, with 9 bases between the two ends. Here the CDR3 reads CSASGGTETQYF. The CDR3 coding sequence is TGCAGTGCTAGCGGCGGAACAGAGACCCAGTACTTC.

The sample holds a few counts of this clonotype. The chain joins TRBV5-1 to TRBJ2-3; D is possibly TRBD1 (5 bases). The CDR3 runs 13 residues. Germline assignment: CDR1 SGHRS and CDR2 YFSETQ. Trimming removed 4 bases from V and 6 bases from J, with 12 bases in between. The CDR3 DNA sequence: TGCGCCAGCAGCACAGGCCGCCAGGATACGCAGTATTTT. Translation gives CASSTGRQDTQYF.

This clonotype was seen many times. The rearrangement joins TRBV28 to TRBJ2-7; possible D gene TRBD2, 6 bases. The germline V gene has CDR1 MDHEN and CDR2 SYDVKM. The CDR3 spans 19 residues. The V end was cut by 6 bases, the J end by 1 base, with 28 bases between. CDR3 loop: CASRSRTFKMEGQSYEQYF. CDR3 DNA: TGTGCCAGCAGGAGCCGGACATTTAAGATGGAGGGCCAGTCCTACGAGCAGTACTTC.

This clonotype has at least ten counts. CDR3 amino acids: CASSLGRSSTGNTIYF. CDR3 DNA sequence: TGTGCCAGCAGCTTAGGCCGAAGTTCGACTGGAAACACCATATATTTT. The chain is built from TRBV7-2 and TRBJ1-3; D remains ambiguous. Per germline, CDR1 SGHTA and CDR2 FQGNSA. CDR3 size: 16 residues. The V gene lost 1 base and the J gene lost 2 bases, with 12 bases spanning the gap. Based on the CDR3 plus reference TRBV7-2 and TRBJ1-3, the full variable domain is GAGVSQSPSNKVTEKGKDVELRCDPISGHTALYWYRQSLGQGLEFLIYFQGNSAPDKSGLPSDRFSAERTGGSVSTLTIQRTQQEDSAVYLCASSLGRSSTGNTIYFGEGSWLTVV.

This clonotype was counted a few times. The V gene is TRBV29-1, the J gene TRBJ1-2, with TRBD1 as a possible D gene (6 bases). Trimming cost V 7 bases and J 0 bases, with 12 bases left between them. The CDR3 contains 13 residues. Germline V gene sequence: CDR1 SQVTM, CDR2 ANQGSEA. The CDR3: CSALWGPNYGYTF. The CDR3, as DNA: TGCAGCGCCCTGTGGGGGCCTAACTATGGCTACACCTTC. Supplemented by reference TRBV29-1 and TRBJ1-2, the full variable domain reads SAVISQKPSRDICQRGTSLTIQCQVDSQVTMMFWYRQQPGQSLTLIATANQGSEATYESGFVIDKFPISRPNLTFSTLTVSNMSPEDSSIYLCSALWGPNYGYTFGSGTRLTVV.

The chain has TRBV4-3 and TRBJ2-1; 8 bases line up with TRBD2. The ends lost 0 bases at V and 8 bases at J; junction bases unmatched: 9. The CDR3 totals 16 residues. From germline, CDR1 is LGHNA and CDR2 YSLEER. CDR3 region: CASSQDHGGRIHEQFF. DNA for the CDR3: TGCGCCAGCAGCCAAGATCACGGCGGGAGGATCCATGAGCAGTTCTTC.

J is TRBJ2-3 and V is TRBV20-1, with 9 positions matching TRBD2. Germline loops: CDR1 DFQATT, CDR2 SNEGSKA (reference sequence). V lost 1 base, J lost 4 bases, and 6 bases stayed unmatched. This CDR3 region has 15 residues. CDR3 sequence: CSARAREGFSDTQYF. CDR3 nucleotide sequence: TGCAGTGCTAGAGCGCGGGAGGGTTTTTCAGATACGCAGTATTTT.

In the case of this clonotype: This may arise from a read error, as a much more abundant clone is one base away. The V gene is TRBV29-1, the J gene TRBJ2-7; D may match TRBD1 or TRBD2 (5 bases each). Deletions cut 7 bases from V and 4 bases from J, with 14 bases between. This CDR3 region has 12 residues. Germline CDR1 SQVTM, CDR2 ANQGSEA. CDR3 in DNA: TGCAGCGCAGAGACAGAGGGGTACGAGCAGTACTTC. Translated, it gives CSAETEGYEQYF.

This clonotype appeared many times. One end of the junction does not line up with germline, which may come from a read error. This chain uses TRBV7-7 with TRBJ2-3; 14 nucleotides match TRBD2. The length of the CDR3 is 16 residues. Germline V gene lookup returns CDR1 SSHAT and CDR2 FNYEAQ (reference sequence). The CDR3 sequence: CASSLGLAGARDTQYF. The CDR3 DNA reads TGTGCTAGCAGCTTGGGACTAGCGGGAGCCCGAGATACGCAGTATTTT.

A few counts support this clonotype. This rearrangement joins TRBV4-1 to TRBJ1-2, with D perhaps TRBD1 (5 bases). V lost 1 base and J lost 4, with 16 bases in between. In germline, CDR1 is MGHRA, CDR2 YSYEKL. CDR3 size: 16 residues. Here the CDR3 reads CASSQVRAGVGYGYTF. CDR3 coding DNA: TGCGCCAGCAGCCAAGTAAGGGCGGGGGTCGGCTATGGCTACACCTTC.

This clonotype appeared many times. Here the CDR3 DNA reads TGTGCCAGCTCACCACGCGCAGATACGCAGTATTTT. Residues: CASSPRADTQYF. This chain joins TRBV18 and TRBJ2-3; no clear D. Trimming removed 1 base from V and 4 bases from J, with 3 bases in between. CDR1 is KGHSH and CDR2 is LQKENI in the germline V gene. The CDR3 loop spans 12 amino acids.

This clonotype showed up many times. Here the CDR3 reads CAISEPTEKDGYTF. Here the CDR3 DNA reads TGTGCCATCAGTGAGCCGACAGAAAAGGATGGCTACACCTTC. This chain connects TRBV10-3 to TRBJ1-2; D might be TRBD1 (5 bases). The CDR3 totals 14 residues. V was pared by 2 bases and J by 6 bases, with 13 bases between. Germline CDR1 ENHRY, CDR2 SYGVKD.

In this sample, this clonotype turned up a few times. The J gene is TRBJ2-1, the V gene TRBV29-1; 8 positions match TRBD1. The CDR3 runs to 13 residues. Germline V gene data show CDR1 as SQVTM and CDR2 as ANQGSEA. Trimming removed 5 bases from V and 4 bases from J; junction bases left unmatched: 4. The CDR3: CSVRQGPYNEQFF. CDR3 in DNA: TGCAGCGTTAGACAGGGGCCATACAATGAGCAGTTCTTC.

The table lists this clonotype with many counts. The rearrangement uses TRBV19 and TRBJ1-1; D remains ambiguous. Germline lookup yields CDR1 LNHDA and CDR2 SQIVND (reference sequence). The CDR3 length is 14 residues. The ends were cut back, 3 bases at V and 0 bases at J, with 8 bases in the middle. Here the CDR3 reads CASSIDILNTEAFF. The CDR3 nucleotides read TGTGCCAGTAGTATTGACATACTGAACACTGAAGCTTTCTTT.